Detailed here is one T cell receptor (beta chain). This may stem from a read error, because a much larger clone lies one nucleotide away. TCRdb processed the 5' RACE reads anew with MiXCR; each CDR3 protein has one entry. The table includes about 330,000 distinct CDR3 sequences, about 4% detected once. The data were obtained in a study of T cells after yellow fever vaccination. The J segment lost 0 bases and the V segment lost 5 bases, leaving 2 bases of the junction unmatched. The germline V gene has CDR1 SGHTA and CDR2 FQGNSA. CDR3 length: 14 amino acids. The specimen comprised PBMCs, sampled 5 days after the yellow fever booster vaccination. This chain links TRBV7-2 with TRBJ1-2; TRBD1 agrees at 8 bases. This receptor was taken from a man aged 18 to 30 who received the YFV17D yellow fever vaccine. The CDR3 loop reads CASSPDRANYGYTF. In nucleotides, the CDR3 is TGTGCCAGCAGCCCGGACAGGGCTAACTATGGCTACACCTTC. Filled out from reference TRBV7-2 and TRBJ1-2, the complete variable domain reads GAGVSQSPSNKVTEKGKDVELRCDPISGHTALYWYRQSLGQGLEFLIYFQGNSAPDKSGLPSDRFSAERTGGSVSTLTIQRTQQEDSAVYLCASSPDRANYGYTFGSGTRLTVV.